This T cell receptor beta chain was found in a study of blood T cells in healthy people across ages. A second about 6 to 12 cycle PCR used barcoded and J-beta primers. Through a template-switch adaptor with 12 random nucleotides, each cDNA molecule received a tag. Per sample, CDR3-containing paired-end reads numbered at least 3 million. TCRdb itself ran the 5' RACE reads through MiXCR, one entry per CDR3 protein. The sample has over 1,500,000 distinct CDR3 sequences, about 50% seen once; the top ten hold 2.1%. The study drew donors from healthy Caucasian individuals in Russia aged roughly 6 to 100. Every donor provided roughly 9.1 milliliters of peripheral blood. The V gene lost 2 bases and the J gene lost 5 bases, with 13 bases spanning the gap. Germline CDR1 and CDR2: DFQATT and SNEGSKA (reference sequence). The CDR3 loop spans 13 amino acids.

Sequencing was performed on blood. The chain has TRBV20-1 and TRBJ2-7; D is possibly TRBD1 (5 bases). The TCR comes from a woman in her 40s in good health. CDR3 DNA sequence: TGCAGTGCTAGACCCGACAGAAGGAACGAGCAGTACTTC. Encoded protein: CSARPDRRNEQYF.